This record covers a single T cell receptor beta chain. The assay was immunoSEQ multiplex PCR, and TCRdb's table has in-frame clones only and misses some. The sample lists around 200,000 clones, roughly 94% occurring once. J lost 8 bases, V lost 3 bases, and 11 bases had no gene match. This CDR3 has 15 amino acids. Germline CDR1 SGDLS, CDR2 YYNGEE. The record originates from a study of control samples from healthy donors and cancer patients. The chain has TRBV9 and TRBJ1-2; TRBD1 matches 9 bases. This sequence originates from a man aged 50 to 60 in good health. The specimen was blood. CDR3 DNA sequence: TGTGCCAGCAGCGCCACTTCCGGGACAGGGCGAGGCTACACCTTC. Translating it yields CASSATSGTGRGYTF.